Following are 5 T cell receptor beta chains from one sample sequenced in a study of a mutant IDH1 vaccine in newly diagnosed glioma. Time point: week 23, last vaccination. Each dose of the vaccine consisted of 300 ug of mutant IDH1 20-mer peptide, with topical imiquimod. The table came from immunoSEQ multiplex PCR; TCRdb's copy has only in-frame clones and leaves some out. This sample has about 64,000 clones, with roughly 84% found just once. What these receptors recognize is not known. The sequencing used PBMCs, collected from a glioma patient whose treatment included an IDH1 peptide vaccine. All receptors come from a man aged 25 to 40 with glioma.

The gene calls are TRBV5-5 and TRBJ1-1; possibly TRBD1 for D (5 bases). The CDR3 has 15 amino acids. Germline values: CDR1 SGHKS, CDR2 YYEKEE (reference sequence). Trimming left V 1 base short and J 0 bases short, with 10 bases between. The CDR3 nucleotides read TGTGCCAGCAGCTTGAGACAGTACATGAACACTGAAGCTTTCTTT. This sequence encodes CASSLRQYMNTEAFF.

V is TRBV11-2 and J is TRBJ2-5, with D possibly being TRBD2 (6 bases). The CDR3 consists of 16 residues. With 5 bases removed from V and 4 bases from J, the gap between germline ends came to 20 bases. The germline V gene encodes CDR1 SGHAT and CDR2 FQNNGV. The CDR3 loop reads CASSLRGEAPGETQYF. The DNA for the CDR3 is TGTGCCAGCAGCCTCCGTGGGGAGGCTCCCGGAGAGACCCAGTACTTC.

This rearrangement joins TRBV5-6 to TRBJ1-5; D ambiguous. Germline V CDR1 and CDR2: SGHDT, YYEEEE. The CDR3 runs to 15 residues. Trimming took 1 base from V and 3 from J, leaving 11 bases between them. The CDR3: CASSLRGRYNQPQHF. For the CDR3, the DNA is TGTGCCAGCAGCTTGAGAGGACGGTACAATCAGCCCCAGCATTTT.

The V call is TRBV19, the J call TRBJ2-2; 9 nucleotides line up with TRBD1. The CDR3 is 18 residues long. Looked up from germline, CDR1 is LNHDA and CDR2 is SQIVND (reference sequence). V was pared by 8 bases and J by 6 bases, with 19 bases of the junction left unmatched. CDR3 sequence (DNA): TGTGCCAGTTACCGGGACAGGGTGAAAAGAGAGCGAGCCGGGGAGCTGTTTTTT. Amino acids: CASYRDRVKRERAGELFF.

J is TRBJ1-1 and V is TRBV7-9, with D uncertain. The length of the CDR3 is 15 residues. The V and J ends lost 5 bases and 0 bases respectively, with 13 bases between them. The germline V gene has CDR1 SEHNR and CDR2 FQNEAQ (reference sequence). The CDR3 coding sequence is TGTGCCAGCAGCCCTACCTCTCCCATGAACACTGAAGCTTTCTTT. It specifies CASSPTSPMNTEAFF.